The 32 T cell receptor beta chains below all came from one sample that was sequenced in a study of blood T cell repertoires in COVID-19. Only in-frame clones appear in the TCRdb table, and some are missing; sequencing was by immunoSEQ multiplex PCR. Of fewer than 120,000 clones in the sample, over 60% are singletons; the top ten hold around 15%. Source material: peripheral blood. The origin of the receptors is a woman over 75 with active or convalescent COVID-19.

The V gene is TRBV5-4, the J gene TRBJ2-3; 7 nucleotides match TRBD1. J was trimmed by 2 bases and V by 3 bases; bases with no gene match: 6. CDR3 size: 15 residues. Per the germline V gene, CDR1 is SGHNT and CDR2 is YYREEE (reference sequence). The DNA of the CDR3 is TGTGCCAGCAGCTCCAACAGGGGTACCACAGATACGCAGTATTTT. Translated, it gives CASSSNRGTTDTQYF.

This clone was seen ten or more times. The V call is TRBV9, the J call TRBJ2-2, with D perhaps matching TRBD2 (6 bases). The V gene lost 0 bases and the J gene lost 1 base, with 10 bases spanning the gap. Germline values: CDR1 SGDLS, CDR2 YYNGEE. The CDR3 runs 16 residues. In nucleotides, the CDR3 is TGTGCCAGCAGCGTAGCCGGGAGTTGGAACACCGGGGAGCTGTTTTTT. As protein: CASSVAGSWNTGELFF.

This clone has a count of ten or more. The chain recombines TRBV29-1 with TRBJ2-1; 8 positions agree with TRBD2. J was trimmed by 8 bases and V by 1 base; bases with no gene match: 7. The CDR3 has 14 residues. CDR1 and CDR2 (germline): SQVTM, ANQGSEA. The CDR3 reads CSVEGTGGPYEQFF. The CDR3 DNA is TGCAGCGTTGAAGGAACGGGAGGGCCCTATGAGCAGTTCTTC.

The J gene is TRBJ1-2, the V gene TRBV2; D is ambiguous. Trimming removed 4 bases at V and 2 bases at J, with 5 bases between. The CDR3 contains 12 residues. Germline V gene data show CDR1 as SNHLY and CDR2 as FYNNEI. The DNA of the CDR3 is TGTGCCAGCAGTGGACTAAACTATGGCTACACCTTC. Translated: CASSGLNYGYTF.

The V gene is TRBV5-1, the J gene TRBJ1-1; weak D call: TRBD1 (6 bases). Trimming shortened V by 0 bases and J by 5 bases, and 17 bases separated the two germline ends. The germline V gene has CDR1 SGHRS and CDR2 YFSETQ. This CDR3 spans 16 amino acids. The CDR3 coding sequence is TGCGCCAGCAGCTTGGTGGCAGGGGAGTTGGGGACTGAAGCTTTCTTT. This encodes CASSLVAGELGTEAFF.

The V call is TRBV7-8, the J call TRBJ2-1, with 9 bases identical to TRBD1. The CDR3 is 16 residues long. Germline V lookup: CDR1 SGHVS, CDR2 FQNEAQ. V lost 5 bases, J lost 7 bases, and 12 bases stayed unmatched. The CDR3 loop is CASSLGTGTNRNEQFF. The CDR3 region has the DNA TGTGCCAGCAGCCTAGGGACAGGGACCAACAGGAATGAGCAGTTCTTC.

V is TRBV19 and J is TRBJ2-1; D is possibly TRBD1 (6 bases). This CDR3 contains 14 residues. The germline V and J ends were trimmed by 8 bases and 2 bases, with 13 bases remaining between them. Looked up from germline, CDR1 is LNHDA and CDR2 is SQIVND (reference sequence). The CDR3 is CASASGDPYNEQFF. CDR3 nucleotide sequence: TGTGCCAGTGCTTCAGGGGACCCCTACAATGAGCAGTTCTTC.

The rearrangement joins TRBV2 to TRBJ2-2; D possibly corresponds to TRBD1 (6 bases). With 3 bases removed from V and 1 base from J, the gap between germline ends came to 9 bases. The length of the CDR3 is 15 residues. From germline, CDR1 is SNHLY and CDR2 FYNNEI. The CDR3 DNA reads TGTGCCAGCAGTGACAGGGGAGAGAACACCGGGGAGCTGTTTTTT. It codes for CASSDRGENTGELFF.

The rearrangement links TRBV9 to TRBJ2-7; D is perhaps TRBD2 (6 bases). Trimming took 8 bases from V and 6 from J, leaving 15 bases between them. Germline V CDR1 and CDR2: SGDLS, YYNGEE. The CDR3 contains 12 residues. The chain's CDR3 is CARLRGGPEQYF. For the CDR3, the DNA is TGTGCCAGGCTAAGAGGAGGGCCCGAGCAGTACTTC. Variable domain in full (rest from reference TRBV9 and TRBJ2-7): DSGVTQTPKHLITATGQRVTLRCSPRSGDLSVYWYQQSLDQGLQFLIQYYNGEERAKGNILERFSAQQFPDLHSELNLSSLELGDSALYFCARLRGGPEQYFGPGTRLTVT.

This chain links TRBV6-6 with TRBJ1-4; D is possibly TRBD1 (5 bases). Trimming removed 5 bases from V and 8 bases from J, with 18 bases in between. Germline CDR1 reads MNHNY; CDR2 reads SVGAGI (reference sequence). This CDR3 is built from 15 residues. CDR3: CASSLHAGMSEKLFF. The DNA for the CDR3 is TGTGCCAGCAGTCTGCACGCAGGGATGTCCGAAAAACTGTTTTTT.

The rearrangement links TRBV4-2 to TRBJ1-2, with 7 bases matching TRBD1. Unmatched junction bases numbered 10, after V lost 1 base and J lost 5 bases. The CDR3 has 16 residues. Germline V gives CDR1 LGHNA, CDR2 YNFKEQ. CDR3 coding DNA: TGTGCCAGCAGCCAAGCCCGGGACAGAATAGGTTATGGCTACACCTTC. This gives the protein CASSQARDRIGYGYTF.

The V gene is TRBV5-1, the J gene TRBJ2-1; the match to TRBD2 covers 14 bases. The CDR3 length is 17 residues. The germline V gene has CDR1 SGHRS and CDR2 YFSETQ. V was pared by 4 bases and J by 6 bases, with 9 bases of the junction left unmatched. The chain's CDR3 is CASSRGLAGGLGNEQFF. DNA of the CDR3: TGCGCCAGCAGCCGCGGACTAGCGGGAGGATTGGGCAATGAGCAGTTCTTC.

The chain employs TRBV12-3 or TRBV12-4 and TRBJ2-5; TRBD1 agrees at 7 bases. This CDR3 region has 13 residues. After removal of 6 bases from V and 1 base from J, the junction contained 2 bases not matched to a gene. The CDR3 region is CASRRDSQETQYF. In DNA, the CDR3 is TGTGCCAGCAGAAGGGACAGCCAAGAGACCCAGTACTTC.

As regards this clone: A read error may account for a junction end that differs from germline. The chain is built from TRBV4-2 and TRBJ1-1; D gene ambiguous. The CDR3 totals 13 residues. In germline, CDR1 is LGHNA, CDR2 YNFKEQ. The CDR3 sequence is CASKKGRNNLALF. The DNA for the CDR3 is TGTGCCAGCAAGAAAGGGAGAAACAATTTGGCCCTCTTT.

This sequence joins TRBV28 and TRBJ1-1, with TRBD1 matching over 10 bases. The CDR3 is made up of 14 amino acids. From germline, CDR1 is MDHEN and CDR2 SYDVKM. V was clipped by 5 bases and J by 6 bases; unmatched bases: 6. This chain's CDR3 is CASSLTGGSAEAFF. In DNA form, the CDR3 reads TGTGCCAGCAGTCTGACAGGGGGCTCGGCTGAAGCTTTCTTT.

The gene calls are TRBV7-8 and TRBJ2-7, with TRBD2 matching over 11 bases. Trimming cost V 5 bases and J 4 bases; bases outside gene matches: 7. CDR1 SGHVS and CDR2 FQNEAQ come from the germline V gene. The CDR3 totals 15 residues. For the CDR3, the DNA is TGTGCCAGCAGCCTGAGACTAGCGGGGTCTTACGAGCAGTACTTC. Protein: CASSLRLAGSYEQYF.

The chain has TRBV7-9 and TRBJ1-1; D not resolved. Germline lookup yields CDR1 SEHNR and CDR2 FQNEAQ (reference sequence). The V and J ends lost 2 bases and 7 bases respectively, with 11 bases between them. The CDR3 contains 13 residues. The CDR3 nucleotides are TGTGCCAGCAGCTTATTCCCCGCGAGTGAAGCTTTCTTT. It encodes CASSLFPASEAFF. The full variable domain, in which reference TRBV7-9 and TRBJ1-1 provide the parts outside the CDR3, is DTGVSQNPRHKITKRGQNVTFRCDPISEHNRLYWYRQTLGQGPEFLTYFQNEAQLEKSRLLSDRFSAERPKGSFSTLEIQRTEQGDSAMYLCASSLFPASEAFFGQGTRLTVV.

The chain couples TRBV25-1 to TRBJ2-5, with 8 bases fitting TRBD2. The V and J ends lost 8 bases and 3 bases, in that order; junction bases with no gene match: 11. Germline CDR1 is MGHDK and CDR2 is SYGVNS. The CDR3 is 15 residues long. Written as DNA, the CDR3 is TGTGCCAGCTCCTATAGCGGGACTCCTGAAGAGACCCAGTACTTC. Amino acid sequence: CASSYSGTPEETQYF.

The rearrangement links TRBV9 to TRBJ2-3; unclear D gene. V was trimmed by 4 bases and J by 2 bases, leaving 8 bases between them. CDR1 SGDLS and CDR2 YYNGEE come from the germline V gene. There are 13 residues in the CDR3. The CDR3 spells CASSSLLTDTQYF. The CDR3 nucleotides read TGTGCCAGCAGCTCCCTCCTCACAGATACGCAGTATTTT.

The V and J genes are TRBV2 and TRBJ2-1; D remains unclear. Germline V gene data show CDR1 as SNHLY and CDR2 as FYNNEI. V was shortened by 5 bases and J by 5 bases, with 16 bases between the two germline ends. CDR3 length: 15 amino acids. CDR3 bases: TGTGCCAGCAGTCCACCGGGTAAAGTACACAATGAGCAGTTCTTC. The encoded protein is CASSPPGKVHNEQFF.

V gene TRBV5-4 combines with J gene TRBJ2-1; 8 nucleotides line up with TRBD2. The CDR3 is made up of 17 amino acids. Germline loops: CDR1 SGHNT, CDR2 YYREEE (reference sequence). Trimming removed 0 bases from V and 6 bases from J; junction bases left unmatched: 11. The CDR3 protein is CASSLEGGAAGVNEQFF. CDR3 nucleotides: TGTGCCAGCAGCTTGGAGGGGGGGGCAGCGGGAGTCAATGAGCAGTTCTTC.

V and J are TRBV6-5 and TRBJ2-7; no clear D. The germline V and J ends were trimmed by 2 bases and 6 bases, with 5 bases remaining between them. Germline V gives CDR1 MNHEY, CDR2 SVGAGI. This CDR3 comprises 11 residues. CDR3 loop: CASSYAGEQYF. CDR3 bases: TGTGCCAGCAGTTACGCCGGCGAGCAGTACTTC.

J is TRBJ2-7 and V is TRBV6-2 or TRBV6-3, with D perhaps matching TRBD2 (5 bases). The CDR3 consists of 15 residues. V was shortened by 2 bases and J by 1 base, with 12 bases between the two germline ends. The germline V gene encodes CDR1 MNHEY and CDR2 SVGEGT. For the CDR3, the DNA is TGTGCCAGCAGTTACCCGGCTAGCCGATCCTACGAGCAGTACTTC. Amino acids: CASSYPASRSYEQYF.

This sequence joins TRBV7-8 and TRBJ2-7, with 9 bases fitting TRBD1. V was clipped by 4 bases and J by 7 bases; unmatched bases: 5. The CDR3 sequence is 13 residues long. Looked up from germline, CDR1 is SGHVS and CDR2 is FQNEAQ. The CDR3 nucleotides are TGTGCCAGCAGCTATAGACAGGGGGGGGAGCAGTACTTC. Protein product: CASSYRQGGEQYF.

This chain links TRBV28 with TRBJ2-5; tentatively, D is TRBD2 (7 bases). The CDR3 runs to 14 residues. Trimming removed 3 bases at V and 4 bases at J, with 12 bases between. Germline lookup yields CDR1 MDHEN and CDR2 SYDVKM. CDR3 sequence (DNA): TGTGCCAGCAGTTTGGGGGGGGGCATAGAGACCCAGTACTTC. Its protein product is CASSLGGGIETQYF.

The chain's CDR3 is CASIWMEGLGYTF. DNA of the CDR3: TGTGCCAGCATCTGGATGGAGGGCTTAGGCTACACCTTC. The V and J genes are TRBV7-9 and TRBJ1-2; D call uncertain. From germline, CDR1 is SEHNR and CDR2 FQNEAQ (reference sequence). Trimming removed 7 bases from V and 8 bases from J, with 17 bases in between. The length of the CDR3 is 13 residues.

CDR3 region: CASSIEVRGEQFF. For the CDR3, the DNA is TGTGCCAGTAGTATAGAGGTCAGGGGAGAGCAGTTCTTC. The chain has TRBV19 and TRBJ2-1, with D perhaps matching TRBD1 (6 bases). Germline V gene data show CDR1 as LNHDA and CDR2 as SQIVND (reference sequence). This CDR3 spans 13 amino acids. V lost 0 bases to trimming and J lost 10 bases, with 10 bases between them.

The V gene is TRBV9, the J gene TRBJ1-4; no definite D call. V lost 2 bases and J 8 bases, leaving 10 bases between the germline ends. The V gene's germline CDR1 is SGDLS and CDR2 YYNGEE. The CDR3 covers 13 residues. The CDR3 DNA sequence: TGTGCCAGCAGCGTCAGCGGTAGGGAAAAACTGTTTTTT. Its protein is CASSVSGREKLFF.

This chain connects TRBV7-2 to TRBJ2-7, with D possibly matching TRBD2 (7 bases). Trimming cost V 8 bases and J 0 bases, with 20 bases left between them. This CDR3 region has 16 residues. The V gene's germline CDR1 is SGHTA and CDR2 FQGNSA. The CDR3 region is CASRPGGGTSSYEQYF. CDR3 nucleotides: TGTGCCAGCCGACCGGGGGGCGGGACCTCCTCCTACGAGCAGTACTTC.

This clone was seen once. The V gene is TRBV19, the J gene TRBJ2-6, with D uncertain. This CDR3 contains 15 residues. The V end lost 6 bases, the J end lost 1 base, and 10 bases lay between the germline ends. Germline values: CDR1 LNHDA, CDR2 SQIVND (reference sequence). CDR3: CASSPHSSGANVLTF. CDR3 DNA sequence: TGTGCCAGTAGCCCACACAGTTCTGGGGCCAACGTCCTGACTTTC.

V is TRBV25-1 and J is TRBJ2-1; 10 bases match TRBD1. Germline CDR1 MGHDK, CDR2 SYGVNS. The ends lost 3 bases at V and 7 bases at J; junction bases unmatched: 6. The CDR3 contains 15 residues. DNA for the CDR3: TGTGCCAGCAGTGAGGGGGGACAGGGGTGGAATGAGCAGTTCTTC. This codes for CASSEGGQGWNEQFF.

This chain links TRBV5-6 with TRBJ1-1, with D possibly being TRBD1 (6 bases). The CDR3 has 14 residues. V was shortened by 1 base and J by 4 bases, with 11 bases between the two germline ends. The germline V gene has CDR1 SGHDT and CDR2 YYEEEE. CDR3 loop: CASSLPGVSTEAFF. The CDR3 nucleotides are TGTGCCAGCAGCTTGCCAGGGGTTAGCACTGAAGCTTTCTTT.